The sequence of this T cell receptor beta chain was determined in a study of robustness of blood B and T cell sequencing (dated by TCRdb to 2016 to 2018). Some background on the complete study: The study was designed to determine how much peripheral blood is required to reliably characterize an individual's TCRbeta and IgG repertoires. As technical replicates, two replicate TCRbeta cDNA libraries were made from one shared RNA pool taken from a single 10 ml draw. Each of the ten independently drawn blood samples had its TCRbeta and IgG repertoires measured. Overall study results and their limits: Coverage of the top 10,000 TCRbeta clonotypes approached saturation when 3 or 4 tubes (roughly 27-40 ml blood) were combined. A full plateau was not reached by TCRbeta rarefaction curves, suggesting under-sequencing or many low-abundance clonotypes. Immediate fractionation was required for EDTA tubes, so the use of EDTA tubes in multi-site collections was limited. No improvement in the overlap of rare TCRbeta clonotypes was observed when tubes were pooled, implying that much larger blood volumes would be needed for rare TCRbeta clonotypes to be captured. Every single 10 ml sample contained the 1,000 most abundant TCRbeta clonotypes from the pooled draws. Across technical replicate libraries, 90% to 95% of the top 10,000 TCRbeta clonotypes in one library were also found in the other. One pair of TCRbeta libraries showed evidence of cross-contamination, likely from batch processing; the shared UMI-sequence pairs were removed.

Libraries were constructed by PCR. Sequencing used an Illumina MiSeq. Synthesis of cDNA relied on SMARTScribe reverse transcriptase together with a 5' template-switch oligo that added a universal priming site. The template-switch oligo carried a 12-nucleotide random unique molecular identifier (UMI) that tagged each cDNA molecule. During reverse transcription, TCRbeta transcripts were targeted by chain-specific reverse primers. Uracil DNA glycosylase treatment was used to remove residual template-switch adapters, and a Qiagen MinElute kit was used to purify the cDNA. The first PCR ran for about 20 cycles with KAPA HiFi HotStart ReadyMix and step-out primers, divided among four 50 microliter reactions. Before further amplification, first-round PCR products were gel-purified. Illumina Nextera adapters were attached in a second PCR of 7 to 9 cycles, and the libraries were then purified and pooled. The UMI barcode for each TCRbeta molecule was captured by a 50-nucleotide 5' read. The original pipeline was this. Reads were grouped by UMI into consensus reads using the MIGEC toolkit. Forward and reverse consensus reads were merged with PEAR to produce final reads. Identical UMI-sequence pairs found in more than one library were treated as cross-sample contamination and removed by a custom decontamination script. MIGMAP, a wrapper around IgBLAST, was used to carry out V(D)J assignment and CDR3 extraction. TCR clonotypes were defined by identical V gene, J gene and CDR3 amino acid sequence, and CDR1 and CDR2 were left unsequenced. The public reads were quality trimmed at Q25 with fastp and then assembled into clones with MiXCR by TCRdb, keeping productive beta chains. Each entry merges the rows of one CDR3 protein and shows their most common DNA and genes. The V and J calls, along with clone size, are taken from TCRdb and not from the paper's own processing. In all, the sample holds 4,000 or so distinct CDR3 sequences, and around half of those were seen once. About 24% of the sample is taken by the ten largest.

TCRbeta repertoires were quantified from mRNA rather than genomic DNA, which captures expressed receptors. Without cell sorting, buffy coat leukocytes were collected into Trizol, and RNA was extracted using the Direct-zol RNA MiniPrep Plus kit. To separate plasma, buffy coat and red blood cells, EDTA blood tubes were immediately centrifuged at 4 degrees C. To note about this clonotype: Its antigen target is currently unknown. Within one base of it there is no much larger clone, and no base qualities were kept.

The CDR3 contains 15 residues, cysteine and phenylalanine counted. The only DNA kept is the CDR3, 45 bases in frame from the first base. Looking up the germline V gene yields CDR1 SGHVS and CDR2 FQNEAQ. Trimming takes 5 bases off V and 5 bases off J; junction bases not matched to a gene: 7. The TCR sequence derives from a human donor in good health. Specimen: peripheral blood. The chain links TRBV7-8 with TRBJ1-1; 11 bases in between match TRBD1. The nucleotide sequence is TGTGCCAGCAGCAGAGGACAGGGGGCGCGAACTGAAGCTTTCTTT. Its amino acids are CASSRGQGARTEAFF. Reference TRBV7-8 and TRBJ1-1 genes cover what lies past the CDR3, so the full variable domain is GAGVSQSPRYKVAKRGQDVALRCDPISGHVSLFWYQQALGQGPEFLTYFQNEAQLDKSGLPSDRFFAERPEGSVSTLKIQRTQQEDSAVYLCASSRGQGARTEAFFGQGTRLTVV.